This TCR beta chain was profiled in a study of CD8 T cells in Susac syndrome. Germline V CDR1 and CDR2: SEHNR, FQNEAQ (reference sequence). The V and J ends lost 2 bases and 3 bases, in that order; junction bases with no gene match: 7. This CDR3 has 16 residues. With random hexamers, 0.5 to 1 ug RNA was reverse transcribed. Via MiXCR, TCRdb re-called the immunoSEQ multiplex PCR reads, giving one row per CDR3 protein. The data contain approximately 160,000 distinct CDR3 sequences, 90% to 95% of them singletons. FACS enriched CD8+ TEMRA cells, while bulk CD8+ and CD4+ were negatively isolated. The chain employs TRBV7-9 and TRBJ2-3; TRBD2 matches 8 bases. This clonotype originated in a human donor in good health. The sample taken for sequencing was CD4+ T cells from PBMCs. The CDR3 nucleotides read TGTGCCAGCAGCTTAACGACGGGGGGGCCGACAGATACGCAGTATTTT. This codes for CASSLTTGGPTDTQYF.